This TCR beta chain was documented in a study of human T cells and chemical hapten exposure. One entry per CDR3 protein results from TCRdb running MiXCR on the RACE reads. The top ten hold approximately 2% of the sample, which has some 94,000 distinct CDR3 sequences, 9.5% to 15% seen once. The CDR3 loop spans 12 amino acids. Germline V gene lookup returns CDR1 MNHEY and CDR2 SVGEGT. The V end lost 2 bases, the J end lost 10 bases, and 11 bases lay between the germline ends. Time point of the sample: patch test 1, 2 weeks after DPC sensitization. Treatment indicated: therapeutic diphenylcyclopropenone sensitization with weekly scalp DPC.

The sequenced sample was whole blood, obtained in connection with sensitization to the hapten diphenylcyclopropenone (DPC). The chain couples TRBV6-2 or TRBV6-3 to TRBJ1-1; D is ambiguous. The TCR was taken from a woman between 40 and 55 years old with alopecia areata. Some clones in this sample may be carry-over from other donors' samples. CDR3 amino acids: CASSYPMAPAFF. CDR3 DNA sequence: TGTGCCAGCAGTTACCCGATGGCTCCAGCTTTCTTT.